This T cell receptor beta chain was identified in a study of T cell changes during pregnancy in multiple sclerosis. CDR3 length: 15 residues. The V end lost 7 bases, the J end lost 0 bases, and 16 bases lay between the germline ends. CDR1 is WSHSY, CDR2 SAAADI, per germline. TCRdb keeps only in-frame clones here, not all; method: immunoSEQ multiplex PCR. This sample has tens of thousands of clones, with around 94% found just once. The clonotype comes from a female donor with multiple sclerosis, enrolled in a pregnancy study. Sequences were derived from peripheral blood, sampled in the third trimester of pregnancy. The chain combines TRBV10-2 with TRBJ2-7; D perhaps matches TRBD2 (7 bases). Written as DNA, the CDR3 is TGCGCCAGCAAGGGGGGGGTCTCGAGCTCCTACGAGCAGTACTTC. This gives the protein CASKGGVSSSYEQYF.